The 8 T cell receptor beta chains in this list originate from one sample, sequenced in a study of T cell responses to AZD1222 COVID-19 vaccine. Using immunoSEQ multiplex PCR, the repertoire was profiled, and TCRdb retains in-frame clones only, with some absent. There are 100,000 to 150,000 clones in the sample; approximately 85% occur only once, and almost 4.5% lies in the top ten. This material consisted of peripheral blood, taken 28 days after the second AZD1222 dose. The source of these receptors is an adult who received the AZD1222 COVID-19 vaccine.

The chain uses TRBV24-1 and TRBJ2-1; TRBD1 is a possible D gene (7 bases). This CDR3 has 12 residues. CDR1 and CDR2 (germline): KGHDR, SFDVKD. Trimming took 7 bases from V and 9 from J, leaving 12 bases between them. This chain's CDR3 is CATRGTAGEQFF. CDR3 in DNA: TGTGCCACCAGGGGGACAGCGGGTGAGCAGTTCTTC.

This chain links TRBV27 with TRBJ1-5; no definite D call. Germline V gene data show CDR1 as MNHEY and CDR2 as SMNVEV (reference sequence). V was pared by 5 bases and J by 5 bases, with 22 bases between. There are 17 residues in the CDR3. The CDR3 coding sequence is TGTGCCAGCAGTCCTCAAGATTACTACCCCTCCTATCAGCCCCAGCATTTT. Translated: CASSPQDYYPSYQPQHF.

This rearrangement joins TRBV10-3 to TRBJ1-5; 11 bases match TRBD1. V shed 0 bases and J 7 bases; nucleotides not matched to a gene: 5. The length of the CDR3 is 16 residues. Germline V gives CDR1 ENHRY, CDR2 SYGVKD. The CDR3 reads CAISESWTGGDQPQHF. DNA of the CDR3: TGTGCCATCAGTGAGTCTTGGACAGGGGGCGACCAGCCCCAGCATTTT.

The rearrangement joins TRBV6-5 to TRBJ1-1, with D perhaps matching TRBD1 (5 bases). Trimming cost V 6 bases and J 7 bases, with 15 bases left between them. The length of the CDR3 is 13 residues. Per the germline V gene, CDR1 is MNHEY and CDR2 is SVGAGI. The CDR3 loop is CASRLQRGLEAFF. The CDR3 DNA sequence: TGTGCCAGCAGATTACAAAGGGGCCTTGAAGCTTTCTTT.

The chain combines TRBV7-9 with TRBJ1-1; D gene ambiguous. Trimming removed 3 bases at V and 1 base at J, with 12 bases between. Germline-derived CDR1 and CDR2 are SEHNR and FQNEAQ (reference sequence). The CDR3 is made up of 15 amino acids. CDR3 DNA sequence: TGTGCCAGCAGCTTTACACGGAGACCGAACACTGAAGCTTTCTTT. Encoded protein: CASSFTRRPNTEAFF.

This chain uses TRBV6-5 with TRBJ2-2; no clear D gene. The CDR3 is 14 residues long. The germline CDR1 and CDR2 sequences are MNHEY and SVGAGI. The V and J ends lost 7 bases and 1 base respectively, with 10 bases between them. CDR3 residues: CASMSDVNTGELFF. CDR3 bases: TGTGCCAGCATGTCCGATGTGAACACCGGGGAGCTGTTTTTT.

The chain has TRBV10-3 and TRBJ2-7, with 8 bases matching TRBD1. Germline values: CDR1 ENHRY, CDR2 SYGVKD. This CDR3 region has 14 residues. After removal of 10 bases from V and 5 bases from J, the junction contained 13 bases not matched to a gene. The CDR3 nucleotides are TGTGCCAGCGGACCGGGACAGGTTGAAAACGAGCAGTACTTC. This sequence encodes CASGPGQVENEQYF.

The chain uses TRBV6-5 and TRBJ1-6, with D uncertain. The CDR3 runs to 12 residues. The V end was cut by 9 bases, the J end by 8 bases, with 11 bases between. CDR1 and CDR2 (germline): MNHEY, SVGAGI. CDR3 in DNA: TGTGCCAGTAACTACGGGGATTCACCCCTCCACTTT. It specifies CASNYGDSPLHF.